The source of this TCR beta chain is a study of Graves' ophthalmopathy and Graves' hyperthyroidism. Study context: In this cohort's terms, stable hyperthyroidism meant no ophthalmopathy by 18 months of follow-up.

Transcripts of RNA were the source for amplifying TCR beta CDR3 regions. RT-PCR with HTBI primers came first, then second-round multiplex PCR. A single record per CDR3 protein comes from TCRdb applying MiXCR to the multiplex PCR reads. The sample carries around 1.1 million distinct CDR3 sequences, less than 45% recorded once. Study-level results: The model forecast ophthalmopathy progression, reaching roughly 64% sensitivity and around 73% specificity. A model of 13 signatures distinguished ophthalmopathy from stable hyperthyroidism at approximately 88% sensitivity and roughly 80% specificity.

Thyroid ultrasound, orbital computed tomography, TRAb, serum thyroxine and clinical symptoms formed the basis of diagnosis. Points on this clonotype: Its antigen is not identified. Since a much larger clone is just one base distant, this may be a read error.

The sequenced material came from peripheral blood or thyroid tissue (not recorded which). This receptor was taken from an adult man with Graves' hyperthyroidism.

The CDR3 sequence: CASSLALADTGELFF. CDR3 DNA sequence: TGTGCCAGCAGCTTAGCACTAGCGGACACCGGGGAGCTGTTTTTT. The chain employs TRBV7-2 and TRBJ2-2; 8 nucleotides match TRBD2. Losses at the gene ends were 0 bases for V and 3 bases for J; bases not matched to a gene: 0. The CDR3 runs to 15 residues. Germline V CDR1 and CDR2: SGHTA, FQGNSA.